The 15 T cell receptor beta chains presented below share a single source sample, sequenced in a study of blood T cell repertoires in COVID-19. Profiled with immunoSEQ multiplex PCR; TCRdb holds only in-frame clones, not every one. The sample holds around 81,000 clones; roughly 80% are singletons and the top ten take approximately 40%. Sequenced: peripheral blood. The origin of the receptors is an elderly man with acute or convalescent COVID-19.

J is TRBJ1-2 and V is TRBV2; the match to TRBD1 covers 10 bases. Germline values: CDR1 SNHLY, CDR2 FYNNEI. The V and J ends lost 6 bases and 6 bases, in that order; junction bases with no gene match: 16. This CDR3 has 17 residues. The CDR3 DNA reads TGTGCCAGCAGAGACACCGGGACAGGGGTTGACTTCAATGGCTACACCTTC. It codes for CASRDTGTGVDFNGYTF.

CDR3 loop: CASSLGQRNQPQHF. CDR3 in DNA: TGTGCCAGCAGTTTGGGGCAGCGCAATCAGCCCCAGCATTTT. This sequence joins TRBV28 and TRBJ1-5, with D possibly matching TRBD1 (5 bases). CDR3 length: 14 residues. Trimming pared 3 bases from V and 2 bases from J, leaving 8 bases between. The germline CDR1 and CDR2 sequences are MDHEN and SYDVKM. The full variable domain, rest sourced from reference TRBV28 and TRBJ1-5, is DVKVTQSSRYLVKRTGEKVFLECVQDMDHENMFWYRQDPGLGLRLIYFSYDVKMKEKGDIPEGYSVSREKKERFSLILESASTNQTSMYLCASSLGQRNQPQHFGDGTRLSIL.

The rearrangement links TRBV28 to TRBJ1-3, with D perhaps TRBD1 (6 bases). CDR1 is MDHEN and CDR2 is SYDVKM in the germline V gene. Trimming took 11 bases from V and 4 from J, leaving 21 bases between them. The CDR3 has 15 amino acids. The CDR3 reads CASTGQPLPGNTIYF. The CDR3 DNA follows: TGTGCCTCGACGGGACAACCTTTACCCGGAAACACCATATATTTT.

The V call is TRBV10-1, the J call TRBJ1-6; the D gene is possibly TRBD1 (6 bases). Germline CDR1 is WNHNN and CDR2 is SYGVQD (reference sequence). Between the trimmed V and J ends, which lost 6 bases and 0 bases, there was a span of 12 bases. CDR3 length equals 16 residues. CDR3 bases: TGCGCCAGCAGGGGACATTCGAGCTCCTATAATTCACCCCTCCACTTT. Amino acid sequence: CASRGHSSSYNSPLHF.

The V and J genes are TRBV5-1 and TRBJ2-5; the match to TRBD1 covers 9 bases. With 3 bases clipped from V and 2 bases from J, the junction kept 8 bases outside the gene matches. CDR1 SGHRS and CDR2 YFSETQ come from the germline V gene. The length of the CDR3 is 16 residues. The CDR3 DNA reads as TGCGCCAGCAGCTCCCAGACAGGGGGGCTACAAGAGACCCAGTACTTC. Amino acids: CASSSQTGGLQETQYF. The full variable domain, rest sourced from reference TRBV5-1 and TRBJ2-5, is KAGVTQTPRYLIKTRGQQVTLSCSPISGHRSVSWYQQTPGQGLQFLFEYFSETQRNKGNFPGRFSGRQFSNSRSEMNVSTLELGDSALYLCASSSQTGGLQETQYFGPGTRLLVL.

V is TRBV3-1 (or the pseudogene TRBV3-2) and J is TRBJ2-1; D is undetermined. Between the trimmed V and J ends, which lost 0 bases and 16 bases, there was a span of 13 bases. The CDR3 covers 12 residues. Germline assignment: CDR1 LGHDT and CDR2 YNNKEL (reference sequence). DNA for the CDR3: TGTGCCAGCAGCCAAGACGAACTACCACCCTTCTTC. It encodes CASSQDELPPFF.

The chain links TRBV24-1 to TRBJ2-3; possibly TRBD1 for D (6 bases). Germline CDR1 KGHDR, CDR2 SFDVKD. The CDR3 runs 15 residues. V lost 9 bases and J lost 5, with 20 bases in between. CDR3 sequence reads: CATSPGWGQGDTQYF. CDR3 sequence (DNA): TGTGCCACCTCCCCAGGGTGGGGGCAGGGAGATACGCAGTATTTT.

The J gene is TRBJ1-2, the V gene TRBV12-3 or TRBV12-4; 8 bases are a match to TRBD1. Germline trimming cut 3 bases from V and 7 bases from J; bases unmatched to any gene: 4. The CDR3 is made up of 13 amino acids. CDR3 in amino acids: CASSFQGAGGYTF. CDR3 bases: TGTGCCAGCAGTTTTCAGGGGGCAGGTGGCTACACCTTC.

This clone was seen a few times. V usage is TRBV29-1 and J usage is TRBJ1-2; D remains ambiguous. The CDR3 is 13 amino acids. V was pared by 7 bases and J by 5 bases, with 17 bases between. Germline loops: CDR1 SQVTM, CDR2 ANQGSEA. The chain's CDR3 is CSAGDSTAYGYTF. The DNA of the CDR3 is TGCAGCGCCGGGGATTCCACTGCTTATGGCTACACCTTC. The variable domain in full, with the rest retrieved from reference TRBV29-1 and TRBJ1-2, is SAVISQKPSRDICQRGTSLTIQCQVDSQVTMMFWYRQQPGQSLTLIATANQGSEATYESGFVIDKFPISRPNLTFSTLTVSNMSPEDSSIYLCSAGDSTAYGYTFGSGTRLTVV.

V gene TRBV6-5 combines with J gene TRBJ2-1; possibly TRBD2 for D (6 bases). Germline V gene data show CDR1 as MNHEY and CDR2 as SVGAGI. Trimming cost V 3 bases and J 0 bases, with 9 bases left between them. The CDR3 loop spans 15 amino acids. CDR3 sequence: CASSYGGSSYNEQFF. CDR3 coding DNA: TGTGCCAGCAGTTATGGGGGGAGCTCCTACAATGAGCAGTTCTTC.

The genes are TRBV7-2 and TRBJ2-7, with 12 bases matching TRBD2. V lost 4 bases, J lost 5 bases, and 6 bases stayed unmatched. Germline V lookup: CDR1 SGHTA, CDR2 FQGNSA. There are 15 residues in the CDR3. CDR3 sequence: CASSSWTSGANEQYF. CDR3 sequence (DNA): TGTGCCAGCAGCTCATGGACTAGCGGGGCTAACGAGCAGTACTTC.

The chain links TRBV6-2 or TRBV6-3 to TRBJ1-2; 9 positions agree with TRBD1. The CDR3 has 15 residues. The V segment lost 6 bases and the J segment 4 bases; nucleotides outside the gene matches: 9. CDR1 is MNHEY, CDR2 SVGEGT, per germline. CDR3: CASSNRGPPPYGYTF. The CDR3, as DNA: TGTGCCAGCAGCAACAGGGGGCCTCCCCCCTATGGCTACACCTTC.

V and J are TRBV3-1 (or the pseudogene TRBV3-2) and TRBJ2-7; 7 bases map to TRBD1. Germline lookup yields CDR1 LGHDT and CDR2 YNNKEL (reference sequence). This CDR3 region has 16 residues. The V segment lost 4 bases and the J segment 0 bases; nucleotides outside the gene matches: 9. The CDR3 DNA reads TGTGCCAGCAGCCCCGCCGGGACAGTGAGCTCCTACGAGCAGTACTTC. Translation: CASSPAGTVSSYEQYF.

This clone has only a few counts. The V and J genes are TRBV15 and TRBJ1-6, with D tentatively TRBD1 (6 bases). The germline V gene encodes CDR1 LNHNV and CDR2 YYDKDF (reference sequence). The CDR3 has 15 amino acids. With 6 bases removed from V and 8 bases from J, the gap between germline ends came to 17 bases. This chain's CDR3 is CATRSGGKGYSPLHF. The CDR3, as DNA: TGTGCCACCAGATCGGGGGGCAAGGGATATTCACCCCTCCACTTT.

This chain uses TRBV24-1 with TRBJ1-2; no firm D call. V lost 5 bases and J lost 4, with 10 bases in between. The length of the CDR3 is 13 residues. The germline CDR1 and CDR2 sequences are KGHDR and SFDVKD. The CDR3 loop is CATSVVGSYGYTF. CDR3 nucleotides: TGTGCCACCAGTGTTGTGGGCTCCTATGGCTACACCTTC.